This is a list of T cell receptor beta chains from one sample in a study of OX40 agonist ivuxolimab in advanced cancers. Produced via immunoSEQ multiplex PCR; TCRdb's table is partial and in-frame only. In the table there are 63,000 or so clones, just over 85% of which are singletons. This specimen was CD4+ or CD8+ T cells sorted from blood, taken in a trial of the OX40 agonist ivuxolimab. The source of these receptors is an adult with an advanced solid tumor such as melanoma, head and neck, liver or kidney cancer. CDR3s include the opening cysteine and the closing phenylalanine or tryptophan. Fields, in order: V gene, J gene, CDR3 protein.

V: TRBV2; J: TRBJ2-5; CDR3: CASSEEQGETQYF
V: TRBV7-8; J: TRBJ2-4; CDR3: CASSPWELTAKNIQYF
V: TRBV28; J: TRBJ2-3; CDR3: CASREPSGSGAGTDTQYF
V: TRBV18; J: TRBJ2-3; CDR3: CASSPTGGDTQYF
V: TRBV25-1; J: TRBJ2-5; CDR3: CASSEGDRHRETQYF
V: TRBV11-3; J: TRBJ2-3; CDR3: CASSLDRSTDTQYF
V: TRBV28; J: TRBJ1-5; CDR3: CASSLQGQPQHF
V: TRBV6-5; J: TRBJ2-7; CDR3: CASSYSLGGGYEQYF
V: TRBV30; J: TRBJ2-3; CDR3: CAWSVGGLGSQYF
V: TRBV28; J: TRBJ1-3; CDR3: CASSAGGINTIYF
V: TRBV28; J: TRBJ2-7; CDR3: CASSLPGTSGYEQYF
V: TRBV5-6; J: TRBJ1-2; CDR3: CASSLPGANYGYTF
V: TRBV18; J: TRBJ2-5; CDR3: CASSPRGRQETQYF
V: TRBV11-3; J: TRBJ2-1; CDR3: CASGHRLAGGSYNEQFF
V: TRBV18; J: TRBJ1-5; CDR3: CASSPTGRVGNQPQHF
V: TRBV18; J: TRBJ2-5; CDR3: CASSPTELETQYF
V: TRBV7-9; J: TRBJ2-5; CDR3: CASSPQGEETQYF
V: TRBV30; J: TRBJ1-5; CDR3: CAFGQPPGQPQHF
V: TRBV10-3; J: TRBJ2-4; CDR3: CAIRGQGAGIQYF
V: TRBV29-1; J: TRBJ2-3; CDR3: CSVSDGDTQYF
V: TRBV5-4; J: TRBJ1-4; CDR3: CASSLGGNLELFF
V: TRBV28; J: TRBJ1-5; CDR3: CASSSGFQPQHF
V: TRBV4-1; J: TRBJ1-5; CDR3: CASSHIRRVRGNQPQHF
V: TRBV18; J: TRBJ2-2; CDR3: CASSPSANTGELFF
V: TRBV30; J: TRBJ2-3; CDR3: CAWSERNTDTQYF
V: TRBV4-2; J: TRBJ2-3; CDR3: CASSLYSGREDTQYF
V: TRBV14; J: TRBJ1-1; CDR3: CASSLANGGTEAFF
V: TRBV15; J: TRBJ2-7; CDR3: CATSRESSGGYEQYF
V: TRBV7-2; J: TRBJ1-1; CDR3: CASSARFGALNTEAFF
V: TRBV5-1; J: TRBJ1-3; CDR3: CASRGSGNTIYF
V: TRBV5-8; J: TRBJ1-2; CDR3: CASSLGGTGYTF
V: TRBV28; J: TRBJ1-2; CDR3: CASSLSGYGYTF
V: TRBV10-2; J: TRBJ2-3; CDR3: CASSEVLATDTQYF
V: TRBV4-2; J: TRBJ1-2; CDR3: CASSLPGQSAANYGYTF
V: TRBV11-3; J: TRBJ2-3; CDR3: CASSSSLADPTDTQYF
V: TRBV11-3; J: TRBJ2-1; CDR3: CASRMGLAGDQQQFF
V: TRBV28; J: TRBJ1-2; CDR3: CASSLLTGGQGGGYTF
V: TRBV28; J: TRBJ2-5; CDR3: CASRPGTGSWETQYF
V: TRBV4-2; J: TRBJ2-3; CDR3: CASSPGPTDTQYF
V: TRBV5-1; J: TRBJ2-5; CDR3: CASSSTYQETQYF
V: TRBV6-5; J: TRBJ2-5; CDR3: CASSYDSKQETQYF
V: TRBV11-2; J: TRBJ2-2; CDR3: CASSLGHRDTGELFF
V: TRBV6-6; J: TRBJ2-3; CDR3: CASTLTGGSTDTQYF
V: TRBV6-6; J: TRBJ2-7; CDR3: CASSYSSTSYEQYF
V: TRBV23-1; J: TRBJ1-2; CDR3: CASSPELRRDYGYTF
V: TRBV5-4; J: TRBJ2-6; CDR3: CASTHRGRGANVLTF
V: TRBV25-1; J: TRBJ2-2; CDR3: CASSQGSDTGELFF
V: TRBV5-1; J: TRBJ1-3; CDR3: CASTTGTSENTIYF
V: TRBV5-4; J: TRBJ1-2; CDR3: CASSLDPAYGYTF
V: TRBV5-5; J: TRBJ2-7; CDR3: CASSLGPSSYEQYF
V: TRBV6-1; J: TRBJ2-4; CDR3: CASSDKGEWAKNIQYF
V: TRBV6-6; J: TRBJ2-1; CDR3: CASSRGSSYNEQFF
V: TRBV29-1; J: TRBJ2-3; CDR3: CSVLLSDSSTDTQYF